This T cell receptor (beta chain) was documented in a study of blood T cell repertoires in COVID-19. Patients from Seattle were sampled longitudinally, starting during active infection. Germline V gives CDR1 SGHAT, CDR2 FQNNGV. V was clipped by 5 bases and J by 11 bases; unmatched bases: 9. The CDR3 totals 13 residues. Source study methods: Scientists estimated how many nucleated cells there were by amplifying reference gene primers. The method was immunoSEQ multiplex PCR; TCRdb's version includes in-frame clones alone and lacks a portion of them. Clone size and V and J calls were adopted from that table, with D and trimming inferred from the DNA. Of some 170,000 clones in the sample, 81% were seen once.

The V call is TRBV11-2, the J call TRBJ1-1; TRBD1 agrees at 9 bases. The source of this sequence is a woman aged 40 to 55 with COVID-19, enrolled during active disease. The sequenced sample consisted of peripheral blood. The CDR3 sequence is CASSARDREGAFF. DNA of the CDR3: TGTGCCAGCAGCGCTCGGGACAGGGAAGGCGCTTTCTTT.